Listed here are 18 T cell receptor beta chains from one sample, sequenced in a study of graft-versus-host responses after intestinal transplantation. Data came from immunoSEQ multiplex PCR; TCRdb stores just in-frame clones and leaves some out. The data hold just under 8,000 clones, with roughly 97% observed a single time. The material was PBMCs, obtained 23 days after intestinal transplant. The source is a human patient who received an intestinal transplant, so some T cells may come from the graft donor.

The rearrangement links TRBV6-1 to TRBJ1-2; D is unresolved. V shed 0 bases and J shed 2 bases, with 13 bases lying between them. The CDR3 contains 16 residues. The germline CDR1 and CDR2 sequences are MNHNS and SASEGT. CDR3 in DNA: TGTGCCAGCAGTGAAGCCATCGGGAACTGGAACTATGGCTACACCTTC. This sequence encodes CASSEAIGNWNYGYTF.

The chain joins TRBV4-2 to TRBJ1-5; a weak D match, TRBD1 (5 bases). Per germline, CDR1 LGHNA and CDR2 YNFKEQ. V was trimmed by 1 base and J by 5 bases, leaving 6 bases between them. The length of the CDR3 is 13 residues. CDR3 in amino acids: CASSQAGYQPQHF. CDR3 nucleotide sequence: TGTGCCAGCAGCCAAGCAGGGTATCAGCCCCAGCATTTT.

The chain links TRBV7-4 to TRBJ2-1, with 10 positions matching TRBD2. The length of the CDR3 is 17 residues. V lost 4 bases, J lost 4 bases, and 10 bases stayed unmatched. CDR1 and CDR2 from the germline V gene are SGHVT and SQSDAQ. CDR3 coding DNA: TGTGCCAGCAGCTCCAGGGCTTTACTAGCGGGATACAATGAGCAGTTCTTC. It codes for CASSSRALLAGYNEQFF.

The chain uses TRBV2 and TRBJ2-7; D perhaps matches TRBD2 (7 bases). CDR1 and CDR2 (germline): SNHLY, FYNNEI. The V gene lost 4 bases and the J gene lost 3 bases, with 13 bases spanning the gap. The CDR3 sequence is 14 residues long. The CDR3 bases are TGTGCCAGCAGTGTGGGGAGGGGGGACTACGAGCAGTACTTC. This codes for CASSVGRGDYEQYF.

The chain has TRBV19 and TRBJ2-7; weak D call: TRBD1 (6 bases). The CDR3 runs to 15 residues. Germline V lookup: CDR1 LNHDA, CDR2 SQIVND (reference sequence). With 5 bases removed from V and 2 bases from J, the gap between germline ends came to 16 bases. The CDR3 coding sequence is TGTGCCAGTAGTTGGGGGCCGAGGGCGGCCTACGAGCAGTACTTC. The encoded protein is CASSWGPRAAYEQYF.

This clone was observed a single time. The gene calls are TRBV14 and TRBJ2-3; 7 bases agree with TRBD1. V lost 0 bases, J lost 0 bases, and 6 bases stayed unmatched. The CDR3 is 17 amino acids. CDR1 and CDR2 from the germline V gene are SGHDN and FVKESK. CDR3 bases: TGTGCCAGCAGCCAAGAATGGACAGGACCTAGCACAGATACGCAGTATTTT. Translated: CASSQEWTGPSTDTQYF.

The gene calls are TRBV19 and TRBJ1-6; possibly TRBD1 for D (6 bases). CDR3 length: 14 amino acids. Trimming cost V 5 bases and J 10 bases, with 15 bases left between them. CDR1 and CDR2 from the germline V gene are LNHDA and SQIVND (reference sequence). This CDR3 reads CASSLSGGNSPLHF. CDR3 bases: TGTGCCAGTAGTCTCTCCGGGGGCAACTCACCCCTCCACTTT.

The J gene is TRBJ1-2, the V gene TRBV18; no definite D call. The CDR3 is 15 residues long. The V end was cut by 0 bases, the J end by 6 bases, with 14 bases between. Germline values: CDR1 KGHSH, CDR2 LQKENI. The CDR3 bases are TGTGCCAGCTCACCACCCTCGGACCTCCTGGATGGCTACACCTTC. Translating it yields CASSPPSDLLDGYTF.

The chain joins TRBV9 to TRBJ1-1; 10 bases line up with TRBD1. Losses at the gene ends were 0 bases for V and 0 bases for J; bases not matched to a gene: 2. The CDR3 is made up of 16 amino acids. Germline V gene sequence: CDR1 SGDLS, CDR2 YYNGEE. The CDR3 reads CASSVGTGGLNTEAFF. CDR3 nucleotide sequence: TGTGCCAGCAGCGTAGGGACAGGGGGTTTGAACACTGAAGCTTTCTTT.

The chain employs TRBV11-2 and TRBJ1-4; D might be TRBD1 (5 bases). V lost 5 bases to trimming and J lost 5 bases, with 12 bases between them. Germline V gene data show CDR1 as SGHAT and CDR2 as FQNNGV. This CDR3 region has 14 residues. The DNA of the CDR3 is TGTGCCAGCAGCCGTGACAGCGTCAATGAAAAACTGTTTTTT. It specifies CASSRDSVNEKLFF.

The CDR3 spells CASSQDRSGAYNEQFF. The CDR3 DNA follows: TGCGCCAGCAGCCAAGATCGGAGCGGTGCCTACAATGAGCAGTTCTTC. The chain uses TRBV4-1 and TRBJ2-1; perhaps TRBD2 as D (5 bases). Trimming took 0 bases from V and 2 from J, leaving 11 bases between them. This CDR3 comprises 16 residues. Per the germline V gene, CDR1 is MGHRA and CDR2 is YSYEKL.

The chain uses TRBV28 and TRBJ2-3; 12 positions agree with TRBD2. V shed 6 bases, J shed 2 bases, and the junction held 6 bases outside the gene matches. Germline CDR1 is MDHEN and CDR2 is SYDVKM. The CDR3 is 16 residues long. The CDR3 here is CASSLTSGSPTDTQYF. CDR3 nucleotide sequence: TGTGCCAGCAGCCTGACTAGCGGGAGCCCCACAGATACGCAGTATTTT.

The chain couples TRBV29-1 to TRBJ1-1; D gene uncertain. This CDR3 comprises 12 residues. Deletions cut 3 bases from V and 0 bases from J, with 5 bases between. The V gene's germline CDR1 is SQVTM and CDR2 ANQGSEA. The CDR3 region has the DNA TGCAGCGTTGACGGATTGAACACTGAAGCTTTCTTT. Its translation: CSVDGLNTEAFF.

The rearrangement links TRBV5-6 to TRBJ2-1; 11 nucleotides agree with TRBD2. J was trimmed by 9 bases and V by 4 bases; bases with no gene match: 9. CDR1 SGHDT and CDR2 YYEEEE come from the germline V gene. The CDR3 length is 15 residues. CDR3 residues: CASSVLAGVFVEQFF. CDR3 nucleotide sequence: TGTGCCAGCAGCGTACTAGCGGGAGTTTTCGTTGAGCAGTTCTTC.

J is TRBJ1-2 and V is TRBV4-1, with 7 bases that match TRBD1. The CDR3 is 15 residues long. Per germline, CDR1 MGHRA and CDR2 YSYEKL. Trimming removed 2 bases from V and 3 bases from J; junction bases left unmatched: 6. The CDR3: CASSQKTGADYGYTF. DNA for the CDR3: TGCGCCAGCAGCCAAAAAACAGGGGCGGACTATGGCTACACCTTC.

The V and J genes are TRBV7-6 and TRBJ1-4, with 9 bases identical to TRBD1. Per germline, CDR1 SGHVS and CDR2 FNYEAQ. V was pared by 5 bases and J by 6 bases, with 4 bases of the junction left unmatched. CDR3 length: 14 residues. This CDR3 reads CASSLTGGYEKLFF. For the CDR3, the DNA is TGTGCCAGCAGCCTAACAGGGGGCTATGAAAAACTGTTTTTT.

The genes are TRBV27 and TRBJ1-1; TRBD1 aligns across 8 bases. The ends lost 4 bases at V and 3 bases at J; junction bases unmatched: 4. The CDR3 runs to 14 residues. Germline V gene sequence: CDR1 MNHEY, CDR2 SMNVEV (reference sequence). CDR3 coding DNA: TGTGCCAGCAGTTACCAGGGGGCGGACACTGAAGCTTTCTTT. Translating gives CASSYQGADTEAFF.

The CDR3 loop reads CASRTDRSSYNEQFF. The CDR3 DNA is TGTGCCAGCAGAACGGACAGGAGCTCCTACAATGAGCAGTTCTTC. The V call is TRBV6-5, the J call TRBJ2-1; TRBD1 matches 7 bases. CDR1 is MNHEY, CDR2 SVGAGI, per germline. Trimming cost V 6 bases and J 0 bases; bases outside gene matches: 5. The CDR3 covers 15 residues.